This T cell receptor (beta chain) was documented in a study of beta chain features in type 1 diabetes (dated by TCRdb to 2017 to 2018). In the study overall: Mean age, gender distribution, total cell number and subset yield did not differ between patients and healthy donors. A total of under 140,000,000 sorted cells were examined across all samples, and the number of cells per subset was strongly correlated with RNA yield. The study compared the TCRB repertoires of sorted circulating CD4+ T cell subsets in recently diagnosed type 1 diabetes patients with those in matched healthy donors. Naive and central memory subsets were obtained from all 30 or so donors, but regulatory and stem cell-like memory subsets were isolated from only 8 patients and roughly eight healthy donors.

General conclusions and limits of the study: Because small numbers of individuals were included in the HLA sub-analyses, any influence of HLA type on TCRB rearrangement was left unresolved. Type 1 diabetes patients showed a moderate but significant shortening of TCRB CDR3 length in all four CD4+ subsets. Because cDNA rather than genomic DNA was sequenced, highly expressing activated cells could have been over-represented, although no difference in activation and CD3 levels was found between groups. Naive, central memory and regulatory TCRB repertoires appeared to be more alike among patients than among healthy donors. Shorter templates might be favored by PCR, yet because patient and control samples were amplified and corrected together, any such skew would affect both groups equally. Patients with type 1 diabetes made fewer insertions and deleted more nucleotides at VDJ recombination sites, implying thymic rearrangement abnormalities.

This clone has more than one count but fewer than ten. Its antigen remains unidentified. No much larger clone exists at a distance of one base, and base qualities are not known. From each donor, a single peripheral blood sample of 100 to 150 mL on average was drawn into heparinised tubes. A BD FACSAria II was used to sort naive, central memory, regulatory and stem cell-like memory CD4+ T cells with a panel that included CD45RO, CCR7, CD25, CD127, CD95 and CD27. A purity above 95% was achieved for all sorted populations. Right away, PBMCs were isolated by Lymphoprep density gradient centrifugation and were stained directly, with no culture step. Samples were stained and sorted in pairs, with one healthy donor and one patient per experiment, so that batch effects were minimized. The entire isolated RNA was reverse transcribed using the High Capacity cDNA Reverse Transcription Kit, and thus expressed TCRB transcripts were sequenced. Deep immunoSEQ sequencing was performed on naive, central memory and regulatory T cell samples, with an average of roughly 4 million total reads per sample. Sorted cells were lysed in RLT buffer, and RNA was extracted using DNase-treated RNeasy Micro or Mini kits according to cell number. To prevent cross-contamination, every cell subset was processed on its own, while patient and healthy donor samples were processed together. Using the immunoSEQ multiplex PCR, TCRB sequences were amplified from cDNA into 87-bp fragments spanning the CDR3 region. Amplicons were sequenced on the Illumina HiSeq platform. On the authors' methods: PCR bias was corrected computationally using synthetic template baselines, and reads within Hamming distance 2 were collapsed, with unmergeable singletons discarded. By aligning reads against IMGT, V, D and J genes, CDR3 length, and insertions or deletions at six rearrangement sites were assigned. Within each subset, clonotype counts were normalized to the number of sorted cells before true diversity and Gini coefficients were calculated with the tcR R package. The overlap coefficient, calculated on TCRB nucleotide sequences, was used to quantify repertoire sharing. As a proxy for the pre-selection repertoire, out-of-frame TCRB sequences from naive cells were analyzed. TCRdb mirrors the immuneACCESS table, restricted to in-frame sequences. Some clones are absent from its copies; in checked studies, under half trace to an unresolved V gene, and the reason for the others is unknown. The D gene and trimming were derived from the DNA, and the V and J assignments and clone size from that table. Across this sample there are under 400,000 clones, with about 18% seen only once. The ten largest clonotypes hold around 0.045% of the sample.

CDR1 and CDR2 were assigned from the germline V gene (reference sequence) as GTSNPN and SVGIG. V and J are trimmed by 3 bases and 6 bases, and the gene matches miss 8 bases of the junction. The CDR3 measures 14 amino acids from cysteine to phenylalanine. CDR3 DNA only is kept here, 42 bases in frame from base 1. Sequenced input: naive CD4+ T cells from blood. The sample's cell subset or site, from its label and the paper: true naive CD4+ T cells. The TCR originated in a woman aged 18-29 years in good health. Recombination joined TRBV30 with TRBJ1-2; 9 bases in between match TRBD1. The CDR3 here reads CAWRPGQGSHGYTF. In nucleotides, the sequence is TGTGCCTGGAGACCGGGACAGGGCTCTCATGGCTACACCTTC.